A selection of T cell receptor beta chains follows, all from one sample in a study of blood T cell repertoires in COVID-19. Measured with immunoSEQ multiplex PCR; TCRdb has only the in-frame clones, and not every one. This table holds 45,000 to 60,000 clones, roughly 86% found once. Sequenced material: peripheral blood. Receptor source: a woman older than 75 with acute or convalescent COVID-19. The CDR3 runs from the conserved cysteine through the conserved F or W. Each record gives: V gene, D gene, J gene, clone size, CDR3 protein, CDR3 DNA. D genes are given only for firm matches. Expanded clones are given a class, and other clones once, few, many or no size at all.

v_gene: TRBV7-3; d_gene: .; j_gene: TRBJ1-3; abundance: .; CDR3aa: CASSLQAGNTIYF; CDR3nt: TGTGCCAGCAGCTTACAGGCCGGAAACACCATATATTTT
v_gene: TRBV2; d_gene: TRBD1; j_gene: TRBJ2-4; abundance: .; CDR3aa: CASSLDRDEYF; CDR3nt: TGTGCCAGCAGTCTTGACAGGGATGAGTACTTC
v_gene: TRBV18; d_gene: .; j_gene: TRBJ2-5; abundance: .; CDR3aa: CASSRQAKETQYF; CDR3nt: TGTGCCAGCTCACGCCAGGCCAAAGAGACCCAGTACTTC
v_gene: TRBV10-2; d_gene: .; j_gene: TRBJ2-3; abundance: .; CDR3aa: CASTSPMGGLRTDTQYF; CDR3nt: TGCGCCAGCACCTCTCCCATGGGGGGACTGCGCACAGATACGCAGTATTTT
v_gene: TRBV7-8; d_gene: .; j_gene: TRBJ2-7; abundance: .; CDR3aa: CASSFGRDNEQYF; CDR3nt: TGTGCCAGCAGCTTTGGCAGGGACAACGAGCAGTACTTC
v_gene: TRBV6-1; d_gene: TRBD1; j_gene: TRBJ2-1; abundance: .; CDR3aa: CASSEGQLRGLNEQFF; CDR3nt: TGTGCCAGCAGTGAGGGACAGCTCAGAGGTCTGAATGAGCAGTTCTTC
v_gene: TRBV11-2; d_gene: .; j_gene: TRBJ1-1; abundance: .; CDR3aa: CASSLAGQGEAFF; CDR3nt: TGTGCCAGCAGCTTAGCAGGGCAGGGTGAAGCTTTCTTT
v_gene: TRBV4-1; d_gene: TRBD1; j_gene: TRBJ1-6; abundance: .; CDR3aa: CASSQERTGGRSPLHF; CDR3nt: TGCGCCAGCAGCCAAGAAAGGACAGGGGGCCGATCACCCCTCCACTTT
v_gene: TRBV27; d_gene: TRBD1; j_gene: TRBJ1-5; abundance: .; CDR3aa: CASSRDRGANQPQHF; CDR3nt: TGTGCCAGCAGTAGGGACAGGGGCGCTAATCAGCCCCAGCATTTT
v_gene: TRBV7-9; d_gene: .; j_gene: TRBJ1-4; abundance: .; CDR3aa: CASMKRGGSTNEKLFF; CDR3nt: TGTGCCAGCATGAAGAGGGGGGGTTCCACTAATGAAAAACTGTTTTTT
v_gene: TRBV10-2; d_gene: TRBD2; j_gene: TRBJ2-1; abundance: .; CDR3aa: CASSDRSGAGHNEQFF; CDR3nt: TGCGCCAGCAGTGACCGGAGCGGGGCTGGGCACAATGAGCAGTTCTTC
v_gene: TRBV14; d_gene: .; j_gene: TRBJ1-3; abundance: .; CDR3aa: CASSQGAYSGNTIYF; CDR3nt: TGTGCCAGCAGCCAAGGGGCGTACTCTGGAAACACCATATATTTT
v_gene: TRBV10-2; d_gene: TRBD2; j_gene: TRBJ2-1; abundance: .; CDR3aa: CASWASAGAGAPVNEQFF; CDR3nt: TGCGCCAGCTGGGCCTCAGCTGGAGCGGGAGCCCCAGTGAATGAGCAGTTCTTC
v_gene: TRBV14; d_gene: .; j_gene: TRBJ1-3; abundance: once; CDR3aa: CASSQPGLLSGHTIYF; CDR3nt: TGTGCCAGCAGCCAACCCGGCCTACTTAGCGGGCACACCATATATTTT
v_gene: TRBV19; d_gene: TRBD1; j_gene: TRBJ2-5; abundance: once; CDR3aa: CASRKGTGGLETQYF; CDR3nt: TGTGCCAGTAGAAAAGGGACAGGGGGGCTAGAGACCCAGTACTTC
v_gene: TRBV6-5; d_gene: .; j_gene: TRBJ1-3; abundance: .; CDR3aa: CASKNSGSSGNTIYF; CDR3nt: TGTGCCAGCAAAAACTCGGGGAGCTCTGGAAACACCATATATTTT
v_gene: TRBV4-1; d_gene: TRBD2; j_gene: TRBJ2-1; abundance: .; CDR3aa: CASSHPGTSGYNEQFF; CDR3nt: TGCGCCAGCAGCCATCCCGGGACTAGCGGGTACAATGAGCAGTTCTTC
v_gene: TRBV12-3/TRBV12-4; d_gene: .; j_gene: TRBJ1-2; abundance: .; CDR3aa: CASSLGQAVLTF; CDR3nt: TGTGCCAGCAGTTTAGGACAGGCCGTCCTCACCTTC
v_gene: TRBV3-1/TRBV3-2; d_gene: .; j_gene: TRBJ2-7; abundance: .; CDR3aa: CASSQRQGLGFYEQYF; CDR3nt: TGTGCCAGCAGCCAACGTCAGGGCCTCGGGTTCTACGAGCAGTACTTC
v_gene: TRBV18; d_gene: .; j_gene: TRBJ1-5; abundance: .; CDR3aa: CASSTASGQPQHF; CDR3nt: TGTGCCAGCTCCACTGCCAGCGGACAGCCCCAGCATTTT
v_gene: TRBV7-9; d_gene: TRBD1; j_gene: TRBJ1-4; abundance: .; CDR3aa: CASSLLGTGLATNEKLFF; CDR3nt: TGTGCCAGCAGCTTATTGGGGACAGGGCTTGCAACTAATGAAAAACTGTTTTTT
v_gene: TRBV7-8; d_gene: TRBD1; j_gene: TRBJ2-7; abundance: .; CDR3aa: CASSPGTAIYEQYF; CDR3nt: TGTGCCAGCAGCCCGGGGACAGCGATCTACGAGCAGTACTTC
v_gene: TRBV9; d_gene: .; j_gene: TRBJ2-6; abundance: .; CDR3aa: CASGETPFSGANVLTF; CDR3nt: TGTGCCAGCGGCGAGACTCCTTTCTCTGGGGCCAACGTCCTGACTTTC
v_gene: TRBV6-5; d_gene: .; j_gene: TRBJ1-1; abundance: medium-sized; CDR3aa: CASSWGDTEAFF; CDR3nt: TGTGCCAGCAGTTGGGGGGACACTGAAGCTTTCTTT
v_gene: TRBV3-1/TRBV3-2; d_gene: TRBD1; j_gene: TRBJ1-4; abundance: .; CDR3aa: CASSQWDSFNEKLFF; CDR3nt: TGTGCCAGCAGCCAGTGGGACAGCTTTAATGAAAAACTGTTTTTT
v_gene: TRBV7-9; d_gene: .; j_gene: TRBJ2-7; abundance: .; CDR3aa: CASSLAGTPHEQYF; CDR3nt: TGTGCCAGCAGCTTAGCCGGGACACCTCACGAGCAGTACTTC